Listed below are T cell receptor beta chains from one sample, sequenced in a study of identical twins. TCRdb reprocessed the 5' RACE reads with MiXCR, giving one entry per CDR3 protein. The table includes about 280,000 distinct CDR3 sequences, approximately 8.5% detected once. This sample was also put to use in a study of yellow fever vaccine responses in identical twins.

Material: memory (CD45RO+) T cells sorted from blood. The receptors stem from a woman aged 18-30 years in good health. Both conserved end residues are part of each CDR3. D genes are given only for firm matches. Clone size is given for some rows only: seen once, a few or many times, or a class if the clone is expanded.

j_gene,v_gene,d_gene,abundance,CDR3nt,CDR3aa
TRBJ1-2,TRBV24-1,TRBD1,many,TGTGCCACCAGTGACCTGGACAGGGCGTATGGCTACACCTTC,CATSDLDRAYGYTF
TRBJ2-2,TRBV10-1,.,many,TGCGCCAGCAGTGAGTCAGGGACCGGGGAGCTGTTTTTT,CASSESGTGELFF
TRBJ2-5,TRBV3-1,.,few,TGTGCCAGCAGCCCTAGTCCGAGCCAAGAGACCCAGTACTTC,CASSPSPSQETQYF
TRBJ2-3,TRBV2,.,many,TGTGCCAGCCGTATTATAGATACGCAGTATTTT,CASRIIDTQYF
TRBJ2-3,TRBV28,.,.,TGTGCCAGCAAAGTATCGGGCAGTCCGGGCACAGATACGCAGTATTTT,CASKVSGSPGTDTQYF
TRBJ2-4,TRBV25-1,.,many,TGTGCCAGCAGTGGGGGGTGGGGAGGCATTCAGTACTTC,CASSGGWGGIQYF
TRBJ2-3,TRBV15,.,many,TGTGCCACCAGCAGAGATCATCCGGCGACTACAGATACGCAGTATTTT,CATSRDHPATTDTQYF
TRBJ2-1,TRBV24-1,TRBD2,.,TGTGCCATCAGTGATTTGGGTGGGAGCGGGAGGATGAATGAGCAGTTCTTC,CAISDLGGSGRMNEQFF
TRBJ2-3,TRBV6-1,TRBD1,.,TGTGCCAGCAGTGAATACGGACAGGTATCCGATACGCAGTATTTT,CASSEYGQVSDTQYF
TRBJ2-1,TRBV6-1,TRBD2,many,TGTGCCAGCAGTGGACTAGCGGGGAGCAATGAGCAGTTCTTC,CASSGLAGSNEQFF
TRBJ2-7,TRBV19,TRBD1,few,TGTGCCAGTAGTCTTCCCCCCGGGACAGCCGTTTACGAGCAGTACTTC,CASSLPPGTAVYEQYF
TRBJ2-7,TRBV12-3/TRBV12-4,TRBD1,many,TGTGCCAGCAGACGGACAGGGATGTCCTACGAGCAGTACTTC,CASRRTGMSYEQYF
TRBJ2-7,TRBV10-3,TRBD1,many,TGTGCCATCAGTGAGTCGGGGACAGCCAAAGGATACGAGCAGTACTTC,CAISESGTAKGYEQYF
TRBJ1-4,TRBV19,.,few,TGTGCCAGGGGACGGCGAGCGGAAAAACTGTTTTTT,CARGRRAEKLFF
TRBJ1-6,TRBV20-1,.,.,TGCAGTGCTAGAGGTCCAGGGCGGAATTCACCCCTCCACTTT,CSARGPGRNSPLHF
TRBJ2-3,TRBV5-1,.,few,TGCGCCAGCAGCTCGGACGGAGCGCCCACAGATACGCAGTATTTT,CASSSDGAPTDTQYF
TRBJ1-2,TRBV12-3/TRBV12-4,.,many,TGTGCCAGCAGTTTAGCTTTAAGTCGGGGATATGGCTACACCTTC,CASSLALSRGYGYTF
TRBJ2-2,TRBV7-3,TRBD2,few,TGTGCCAGCAGCTTCGGCGGGAGGGCCGGGGAGCTGTTTTTT,CASSFGGRAGELFF
TRBJ2-7,TRBV3-1,.,many,TGTGCCAGCAGTTTGAGCTCCTACGAGCAGTACTTC,CASSLSSYEQYF
TRBJ2-2,TRBV28,.,few,TGTGCCAGCAGTTTTCTACCCGGACGGAACACCGGGGAGCTGTTTTTT,CASSFLPGRNTGELFF
TRBJ2-6,TRBV5-1,.,few,TGCGCCAGCGGGGCTTGGGGCACCTCCTCTGGGGCCAACGTCCTGACTTTC,CASGAWGTSSGANVLTF
TRBJ1-6,TRBV12-3/TRBV12-4,.,many,TGTGCCAGCAGTCCCAGGCCCAATTCACCCCTCCACTTT,CASSPRPNSPLHF
TRBJ1-6,TRBV4-1,.,many,TGCGCCAGCAGCCAATTCGTGCAACAGGGCAACAATTCACCCCTCCACTTT,CASSQFVQQGNNSPLHF
TRBJ2-3,TRBV20-1,TRBD1,.,TGCAGTCCCTTTAAGACAGGGGGCAGCACAGATACGCAGTATTTT,CSPFKTGGSTDTQYF